The T cell receptor (beta chain) described here comes from a study of cytomegalovirus exposure and HLA in healthy donors. Overall study results and limits: Listed as cytomegalovirus-associated were more than 150 TCR beta chains. Reportedly, diagnosis of cytomegalovirus status by the classifier showed high specificity and sensitivity. Later genetic work tied a missense DCLRE1C variant to beta-chain V and J trimming. Some public TCRs appeared in many individuals, while most sequences were rare.

V dropped 1 base and J dropped 2 bases, with 9 bases sitting between them. The germline V gene has CDR1 MNHNS and CDR2 SASEGT. The CDR3 contains 15 residues. The PCR made use of 60 Vbeta and 13 Jbeta primers. Assay used: immunoSEQ multiplex PCR; TCRdb lists only in-frame clones, some missing. The clone table shows about 170,000 clones, with the ten largest holding 1.3%. Details on this clone: Its antigen is currently unknown.

The receptor was derived from a woman aged 55 to 70 in good health and CMV-seronegative. The rearrangement uses TRBV6-1 and TRBJ2-1; no clear D. The source material was PBMCs. This chain's CDR3 is CASSEVDSAYNEQFF. Here the CDR3 DNA reads TGTGCCAGCAGTGAAGTAGACTCCGCCTACAATGAGCAGTTCTTC.